Given below is one T cell receptor (beta chain) in context. There is no known antigen for this receptor. No base quality information exists; no much larger clone differs at one position. This sample stems from a study of CD8 T cells in Susac syndrome (dated by TCRdb to between 2019 and 2020). About the investigation overall: Of the Susac syndrome patients who were sequenced, about six had clinically active disease and eight or nine were in clinical remission. At blood withdrawal, Susac syndrome patients were therapy-naive, treated with corticosteroids (with IVIg additionally given to some), or treated with IVIg alone. Repertoire sequencing was used to test whether CD8+ T cell activation and differentiation in Susac syndrome was antigen driven. Broad study findings and their caveats: The TCR sequencing and HLA analysis was acknowledged to have included a relatively small number of individuals. No clonal expansion was detected in the CD4+ T cell repertoire of Susac syndrome patients.

Measured from the cysteine to the phenylalanine, the CDR3 is 15 residues long. The kept DNA is CDR3 alone, 45 bases in frame from the first base. V loses 2 bases, J loses 3 bases, and the germline ends lie 13 bases apart. From the germline V gene (reference sequence), CDR1 is DFQATT and CDR2 is SNEGSKA. Peripheral blood CD8+ and CD4+ T cells from healthy donors, Susac syndrome patients and multiple sclerosis patients were profiled by high-throughput TCR beta sequencing. The Susac syndrome patients fulfilled recently defined diagnostic criteria for definite or probable disease. Bulk CD8+ and CD4+ T cells were purified by magnetic negative isolation, while CD8+ TEMRA cells were enriched using FACS. Blood was drawn into EDTA tubes, processed within 24 hours, and PBMCs were isolated by density gradient centrifugation. PBMCs destined for TCR sequencing were cryopreserved in liquid nitrogen and later thawed in a 37 °C water bath. The sorted or isolated CD4+, CD8+ and CD8+ TEMRA cells had a purity of 90% or higher.

RNA was extracted with the RNeasy kit and roughly 0.45 to 1 ug was reverse transcribed using random hexamers. TCR beta CDR3 regions were amplified with the immunoSEQ multiplex PCR assay covering 54 Vbeta and 13 Jbeta segments. PCR amplification bias was corrected by using a synthetic template baseline for primer optimization and computational correction. The authors' analysis ran thus. Reads were annotated to V, D and J genes according to IMGT and were analyzed with immunoSEQ Analyzer, with only productive sequences retained. Clonality was calculated as one minus the Shannon entropy normalized by log2 of the number of productive unique sequences. Public and private clones were assessed among the 100 most prevalent clones of each patient and control. Clones were defined as Susac-specific if absent from the healthy and MS cohorts, from 1052 published viral clones and from other ImmuneACCESS disease sequences. TCRdb cleaned the public reads at Q25 with fastp, built clones with MiXCR and kept in-frame beta chains. Rows with one shared CDR3 protein collapse into an entry with the most common genes and DNA. TCRdb's processing, not the study's, gives the V and J calls here. For this sample there are 85,000 to 95,000 distinct CDR3 sequences; 85% to 95% appear just once. The leading ten clones occupy roughly 0.3% of the sample.

Specimen: CD4+ T cells from PBMCs. The sequence came from a human donor with Susac syndrome. Recombination connected TRBV20-1 to TRBJ1-4; the D gene lacks a confident call. The nucleotide sequence reads TGCAGTGCTAGACCTCTTGGTGCGGCTAATGAAAAACTGTTTTTT. It codes for CSARPLGAANEKLFF.